This TCR beta chain is from a study of CD8 T cells in Susac syndrome. Study summary: Blood was drawn from Susac syndrome patients while they were therapy-naive, on corticosteroids, or on intravenous immunoglobulin alone. Study-wide points: The authors found no clonal expansion in Susac syndrome CD4+ T cell repertoires.

The CDR3 runs to 16 residues. Random hexamers were used to reverse transcribe an amount of roughly 0.45 to 1 ug RNA. TCR beta CDR3 was amplified by immunoSEQ multiplex PCR. This amplification extended across 54 Vbeta and 13 Jbeta segments. One entry per CDR3 protein, called by TCRdb with MiXCR from the immunoSEQ multiplex PCR reads. This table holds about 94,000 distinct CDR3 sequences, just under 95% found once. Comments on this clonotype: The antigen remains undetermined.

TCR beta sequencing covered blood CD8+ and CD4+ T cells. The chain is built from TRBV21-1 and TRBJ2-1; the table's D call of TRBD1 was not tested on the DNA. TRBV21-1 is noted as a pseudogene. Sequencing was carried out using CD4+ T cells from PBMCs. The TCR was taken from a human donor with Susac syndrome. The CDR3 bases are TGTGCCAGCAGCAAAGCAGGGGGGAAACCCTACAATGAGCAGTTCTTC. It yields the protein CASSKAGGKPYNEQFF.